The 4 T cell receptor beta chains presented below share a single source sample, sequenced in a study of blood T cells in healthy people across ages. Alongside a J-beta primer mix, a sample-barcoded 5' primer served in a second PCR lasting about 7 to 12 cycles. TCRdb analysed the 5' RACE reads with MiXCR anew, one entry per CDR3 protein. The table shows fewer than 800,000 distinct CDR3 sequences, with approximately 30% occurring only once. Sequencing was carried out using blood. These receptors all stem from a woman aged 80 or over in good health.

This clonotype was counted many times. The genes are TRBV7-9 and TRBJ1-1; 8 positions match TRBD1. The CDR3 is 16 amino acids. Looked up from germline, CDR1 is SEHNR and CDR2 is FQNEAQ (reference sequence). V lost 0 bases, J lost 3 bases, and 6 bases stayed unmatched. The chain's CDR3 is CASSLAGTGGHTEAFF. CDR3 in DNA: TGTGCCAGCAGCTTAGCGGGTACAGGGGGGCACACTGAAGCTTTCTTT.

This clonotype has a single count. The V call is TRBV20-1, the J call TRBJ2-3, with D unresolved. Germline lookup yields CDR1 DFQATT and CDR2 SNEGSKA (reference sequence). Trimming shortened V by 4 bases and J by 13 bases, and 12 bases separated the two germline ends. CDR3 size: 10 residues. CDR3 loop: CSATQNKEYF. The CDR3 DNA reads as TGCAGTGCTACGCAGAATAAGGAGTATTTT.

The chain joins TRBV30 to TRBJ1-5, with 9 positions matching TRBD1. This CDR3 has 15 amino acids. The germline V gene encodes CDR1 GTSNPN and CDR2 SVGIG (reference sequence). Trimming took 2 bases from V and 1 from J; bases not matched to a gene: 3. CDR3 sequence: CAWSLTGGSNQPQHF. DNA of the CDR3: TGTGCCTGGAGTTTAACAGGGGGCAGCAATCAGCCCCAGCATTTT.

The chain joins TRBV7-2 to TRBJ2-1; the match to TRBD1 covers 9 bases. There are 16 residues in the CDR3. J was trimmed by 7 bases and V by 5 bases; bases with no gene match: 12. Germline-derived CDR1 and CDR2 are SGHTA and FQGNSA. CDR3 amino acids: CASSQKQGAVSNEQFF. DNA of the CDR3: TGTGCCAGCAGCCAAAAACAGGGGGCTGTATCAAATGAGCAGTTCTTC. Drawing the rest from reference TRBV7-2 and TRBJ2-1, the complete variable domain is GAGVSQSPSNKVTEKGKDVELRCDPISGHTALYWYRQSLGQGLEFLIYFQGNSAPDKSGLPSDRFSAERTGGSVSTLTIQRTQQEDSAVYLCASSQKQGAVSNEQFFGPGTRLTVL.